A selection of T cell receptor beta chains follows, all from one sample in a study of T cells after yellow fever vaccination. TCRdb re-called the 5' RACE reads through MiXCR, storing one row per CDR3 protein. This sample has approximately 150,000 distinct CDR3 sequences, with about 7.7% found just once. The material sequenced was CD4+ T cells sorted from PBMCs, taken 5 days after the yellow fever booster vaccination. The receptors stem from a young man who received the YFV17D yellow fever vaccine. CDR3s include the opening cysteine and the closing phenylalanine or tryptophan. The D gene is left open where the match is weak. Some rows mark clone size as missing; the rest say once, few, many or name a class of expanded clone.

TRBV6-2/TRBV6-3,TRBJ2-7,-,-,CASSDYHYEQYF,TGTGCCAGCAGCGACTATCACTACGAGCAGTACTTC
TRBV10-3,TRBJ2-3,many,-,CAIRSRMGDTQYF,TGTGCCATCAGGTCAAGGATGGGGGATACGCAGTATTTT
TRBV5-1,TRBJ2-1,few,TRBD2,CASSLEGGRAYNEQFF,TGCGCCAGCAGCTTGGAGGGCGGGAGGGCGTACAATGAGCAGTTCTTC
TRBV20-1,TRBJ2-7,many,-,CSASGTQGSEQYF,TGCAGTGCCTCCGGGACGCAGGGGTCCGAGCAGTACTTC
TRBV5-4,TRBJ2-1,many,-,CASSKGVSYNEQFF,TGTGCCAGCAGCAAGGGAGTATCCTACAATGAGCAGTTCTTC
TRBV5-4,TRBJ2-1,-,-,CASSLVSANEQFF,TGTGCCAGCAGCTTGGTGTCCGCCAATGAGCAGTTCTTC
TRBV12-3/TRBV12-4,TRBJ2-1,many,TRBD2,CASNPSGKGNEQFF,TGTGCCAGCAACCCTAGCGGGAAAGGGAATGAGCAGTTCTTC
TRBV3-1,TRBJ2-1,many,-,CASSQEDPARREQFF,TGTGCCAGCAGCCAAGAGGATCCCGCGAGGCGTGAGCAGTTCTTC
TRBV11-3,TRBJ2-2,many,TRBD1,CASSRQGKELFF,TGTGCCAGCAGCAGACAGGGAAAGGAGCTGTTTTTT
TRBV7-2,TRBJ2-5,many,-,CASSSHRQETQYF,TGTGCCAGCAGCTCCCACAGGCAAGAGACCCAGTACTTC
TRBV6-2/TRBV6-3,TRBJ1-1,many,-,CASSYQGAVTEAFF,TGTGCCAGCAGTTACCAGGGTGCGGTGACTGAAGCTTTCTTT
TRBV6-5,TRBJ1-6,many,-,CASSYSGLPYNSPLHF,TGTGCCAGCAGTTACTCGGGGCTCCCCTATAATTCACCCCTCCACTTT
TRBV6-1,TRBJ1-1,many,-,CASSDRQEGTEAFF,TGTGCCAGCAGTGACCGACAGGAGGGAACTGAAGCTTTCTTT
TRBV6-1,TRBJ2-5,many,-,CASSEVHGSTLATQYF,TGTGCCAGCAGTGAAGTGCACGGATCTACTCTTGCGACCCAGTACTTC
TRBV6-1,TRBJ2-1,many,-,CASSSTLKIYNEQFF,TGTGCCAGCAGCTCAACCCTAAAAATCTACAATGAGCAGTTCTTC
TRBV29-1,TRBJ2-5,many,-,CSVVRGIETQYF,TGCAGCGTTGTTAGGGGAATAGAGACCCAGTACTTC
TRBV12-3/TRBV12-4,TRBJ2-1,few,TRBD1,CASSLFRRGRGLDNEQFF,TGTGCCAGCAGTTTATTCCGCCGGGGCAGGGGGCTAGACAATGAGCAGTTCTTC
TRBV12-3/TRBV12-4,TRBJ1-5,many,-,CASSLNQGGNQPQHF,TGTGCCAGCAGTTTAAATCAGGGAGGCAATCAGCCCCAGCATTTT
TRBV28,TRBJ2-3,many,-,CASSPSSNFGTQYF,TGTGCCAGCTCCCCGAGTTCTAACTTCGGTACGCAGTATTTT
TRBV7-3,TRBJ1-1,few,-,CASSLTGGTGQAFF,TGTGCCAGCAGCTTAACGGGGGGTACAGGCCAAGCTTTCTTT
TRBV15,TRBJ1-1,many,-,CATSREGGEAFF,TGTGCCACCAGCAGAGAGGGAGGAGAAGCTTTCTTT
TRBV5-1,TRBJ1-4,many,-,CASSRSQLDEKLFF,TGCGCCAGCAGTCGGAGCCAGCTTGATGAAAAACTGTTTTTT
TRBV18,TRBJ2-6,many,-,CASSPQTTSSGANVLTF,TGTGCCAGCTCACCACAAACCACCTCCTCTGGGGCCAACGTCCTGACTTTC
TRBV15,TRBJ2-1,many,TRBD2,CATSTGLAGGKQFF,TGTGCCACCAGCACAGGACTAGCGGGAGGGAAGCAGTTCTTC
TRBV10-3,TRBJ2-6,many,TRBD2,CAISETSGEPRGANVLTF,TGTGCCATCAGTGAGACTAGCGGGGAACCCCGGGGGGCCAACGTCCTGACTTTC
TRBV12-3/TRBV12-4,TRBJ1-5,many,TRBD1,CASKKTGFVNQPQHF,TGTGCCAGCAAAAAGACAGGGTTTGTCAATCAGCCCCAGCATTTT
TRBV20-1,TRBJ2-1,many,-,CSARDNAEEQFF,TGCAGTGCTAGAGATAATGCGGAGGAGCAGTTCTTC
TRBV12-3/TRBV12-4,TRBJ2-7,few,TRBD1,CASSPQGQESSYEQYF,TGTGCCAGCAGTCCACAAGGACAGGAGAGCTCCTACGAGCAGTACTTC
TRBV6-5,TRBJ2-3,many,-,CASSYQVWGGPDTQYF,TGTGCCAGCAGTTACCAGGTGTGGGGGGGGCCAGATACGCAGTATTTT
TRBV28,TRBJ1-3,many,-,CASSSRNRGNTIYF,TGTGCCAGCAGTTCCCGTAATAGGGGAAACACCATATATTTT
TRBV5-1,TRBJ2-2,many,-,CASSVSAGFTGELFF,TGCGCCAGCAGCGTCTCGGCGGGATTCACCGGGGAGCTGTTTTTT
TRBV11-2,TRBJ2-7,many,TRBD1,CASSPAVTGTPEQYF,TGTGCCAGCAGCCCAGCGGTGACAGGGACCCCCGAGCAGTACTTC
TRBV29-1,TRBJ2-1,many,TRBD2,CSVFGLEREGNEQFF,TGCAGCGTTTTTGGACTAGAACGGGAGGGCAATGAGCAGTTCTTC
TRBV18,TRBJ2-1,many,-,CASSPPQARNEQFF,TGTGCCAGCTCACCACCCCAGGCCCGCAATGAGCAGTTCTTC
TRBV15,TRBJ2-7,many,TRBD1,CATSREAGTGLYF,TGTGCCACCAGCAGAGAAGCGGGGACAGGGTTGTACTTC
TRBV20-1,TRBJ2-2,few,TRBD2,CSAREREVAGELFF,TGCAGTGCCCGTGAGCGGGAGGTGGCCGGGGAGCTGTTTTTT
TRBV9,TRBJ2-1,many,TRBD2,CASSVRSGLVYNEQFF,TGTGCCAGCAGCGTCCGTTCGGGACTAGTCTACAATGAGCAGTTCTTC
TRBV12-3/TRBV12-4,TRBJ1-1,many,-,CASSQDSTEAFF,TGTGCCAGCAGCCAAGACAGTACCGAAGCTTTCTTT
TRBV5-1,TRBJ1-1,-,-,CASSPNRVNTEAFF,TGCGCCAGCAGCCCAAACAGGGTTAACACTGAAGCTTTCTTT
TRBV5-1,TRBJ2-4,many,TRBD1,CASSLGQGATKSIQYF,TGCGCCAGCAGCTTGGGACAGGGGGCGACTAAAAGCATTCAGTACTTC
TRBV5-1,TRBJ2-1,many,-,CASSGDSNNEQFF,TGCGCCAGCAGCGGAGACAGCAACAATGAGCAGTTCTTC
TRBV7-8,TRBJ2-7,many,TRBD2,CASSNPSRREPYEQYF,TGTGCCAGCAGCAATCCTTCTCGGCGGGAGCCCTACGAGCAGTACTTC
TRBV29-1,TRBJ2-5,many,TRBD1,CSVEGYLTGRAETQYF,TGCAGCGTTGAAGGATATCTGACAGGGAGAGCAGAGACCCAGTACTTC
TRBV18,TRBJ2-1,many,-,CASSPGTGSKYEQFF,TGTGCCAGCTCACCAGGGACGGGAAGTAAATATGAGCAGTTCTTC
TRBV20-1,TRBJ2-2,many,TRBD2,CSASMPGRSFTGELFF,TGCAGTGCTAGCATGCCCGGGAGGTCGTTCACCGGGGAGCTGTTTTTT
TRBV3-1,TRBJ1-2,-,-,CASSKQASSRGYTF,TGTGCCTCCTCCAAGCAGGCCTCCTCACGGGGCTACACCTTC
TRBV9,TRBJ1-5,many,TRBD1,CASSPGQGNQPQHF,TGTGCCAGCAGCCCGGGACAGGGGAATCAGCCCCAGCATTTT
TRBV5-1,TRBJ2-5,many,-,CASSLAGNQETQYF,TGCGCCAGCAGCTTGGCGGGTAACCAAGAGACCCAGTACTTC
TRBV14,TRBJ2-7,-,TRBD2,CASSQAGTNHEQYF,TGTGCCAGCAGCCAAGCGGGGACTAATCACGAGCAGTACTTC
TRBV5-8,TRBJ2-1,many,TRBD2,CASSFSGRGFF,TGTGCCAGCAGCTTTAGCGGGAGGGGTTTCTTC
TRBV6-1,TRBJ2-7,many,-,CASSEEERAPYEQYF,TGTGCCAGCAGTGAAGAAGAGCGGGCCCCCTACGAGCAGTACTTC
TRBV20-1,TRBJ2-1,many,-,CSARDIRGRYNEQFF,TGCAGTGCTAGAGATATTAGAGGTCGGTACAATGAGCAGTTCTTC
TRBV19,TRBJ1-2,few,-,CASSPLGSPNYGYTF,TGTGCCAGTAGCCCCTTGGGCAGTCCCAACTATGGCTACACCTTC
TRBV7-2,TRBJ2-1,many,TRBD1,CASNPGTGHNNEQFF,TGTGCCAGCAACCCCGGGACAGGGCACAACAATGAGCAGTTCTTC
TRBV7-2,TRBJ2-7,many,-,CASSPSGWAYEQYF,TGTGCCAGCAGTCCAAGCGGTTGGGCCTACGAGCAGTACTTC
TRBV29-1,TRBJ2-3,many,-,CSVVGGSDTQYF,TGCAGCGTTGTCGGGGGTTCAGATACGCAGTATTTT
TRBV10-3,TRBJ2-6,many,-,CAISESGGANVLTF,TGTGCCATCAGTGAGTCAGGTGGGGCCAACGTCCTGACTTTC
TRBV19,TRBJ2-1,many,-,CASSIVLGRDVRF,TGTGCCAGTAGTATCGTGTTGGGGCGGGACGTACGCTTC